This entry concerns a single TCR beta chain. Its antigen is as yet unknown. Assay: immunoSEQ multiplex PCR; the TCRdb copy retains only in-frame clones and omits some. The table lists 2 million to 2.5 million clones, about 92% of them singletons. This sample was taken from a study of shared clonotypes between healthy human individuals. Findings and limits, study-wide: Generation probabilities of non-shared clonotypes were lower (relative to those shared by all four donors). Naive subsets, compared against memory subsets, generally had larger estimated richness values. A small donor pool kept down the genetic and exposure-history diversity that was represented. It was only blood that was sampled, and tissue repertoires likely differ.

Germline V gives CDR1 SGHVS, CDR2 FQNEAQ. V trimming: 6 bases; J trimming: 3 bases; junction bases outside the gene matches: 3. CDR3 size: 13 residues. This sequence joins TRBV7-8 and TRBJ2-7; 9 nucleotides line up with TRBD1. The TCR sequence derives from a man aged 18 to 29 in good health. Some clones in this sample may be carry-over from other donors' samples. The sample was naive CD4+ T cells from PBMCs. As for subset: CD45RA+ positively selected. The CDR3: CASRGTGNYEQYF. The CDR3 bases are TGTGCCAGCAGAGGGACAGGGAACTACGAGCAGTACTTC.